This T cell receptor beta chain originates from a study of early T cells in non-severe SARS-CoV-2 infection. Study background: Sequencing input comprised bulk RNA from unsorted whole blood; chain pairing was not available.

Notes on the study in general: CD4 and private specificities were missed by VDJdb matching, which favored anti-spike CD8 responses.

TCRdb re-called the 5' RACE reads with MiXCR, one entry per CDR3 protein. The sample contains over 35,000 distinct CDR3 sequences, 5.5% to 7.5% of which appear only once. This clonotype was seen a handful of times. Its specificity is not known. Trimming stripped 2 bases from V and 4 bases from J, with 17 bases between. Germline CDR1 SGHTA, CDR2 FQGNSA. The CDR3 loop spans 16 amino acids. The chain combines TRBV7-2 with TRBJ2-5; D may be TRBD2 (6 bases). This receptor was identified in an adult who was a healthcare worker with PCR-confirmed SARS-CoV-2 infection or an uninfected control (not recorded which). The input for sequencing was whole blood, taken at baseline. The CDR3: CASSLSGGKVGETQYF. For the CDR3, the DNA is TGTGCCAGCAGCTTAAGTGGGGGGAAGGTTGGAGAGACCCAGTACTTC.